Below, 15 T cell receptor beta chains from the same sample are listed, as sequenced in a study of T cells after yellow fever vaccination. Each CDR3 protein gets one entry after TCRdb re-called the 5' RACE reads with MiXCR. The repertoire consists of roughly 74,000 distinct CDR3 sequences, with more than 5.5% occurring once and the leading ten covering 30% to 40%. The sample here was CD8+ T cells sorted from PBMCs, taken roughly 5 days after the first yellow fever vaccination. The receptors were gathered from a man in his late teens or twenties who received the YFV17D yellow fever vaccine.

This clonotype appeared a few times. The rearrangement joins TRBV29-1 to TRBJ1-1; weak D call: TRBD1 (6 bases). Trimming pared 1 base from V and 4 bases from J, leaving 7 bases between. CDR1 SQVTM and CDR2 ANQGSEA come from the germline V gene. CDR3 length: 12 amino acids. The CDR3 bases are TGCAGCGTTGAAGTGGGGGCCACTGAAGCTTTCTTT. Its protein product is CSVEVGATEAFF.

This clonotype turned up a few times. V is TRBV7-3 and J is TRBJ1-1; maybe TRBD1 (6 bases). The CDR3 is made up of 15 amino acids. Germline values: CDR1 SGHTA, CDR2 FQGTGA. V was clipped by 1 base and J by 6 bases, with 15 bases between them. The CDR3 reads CASSLKGRGDSEAFF. The CDR3 DNA sequence: TGTGCCAGCAGCTTAAAGGGCAGGGGAGACTCTGAAGCTTTCTTT.

This clonotype turned up a few times. This chain links TRBV5-1 with TRBJ1-6; D gene uncertain. Germline V gene sequence: CDR1 SGHRS, CDR2 YFSETQ. The CDR3 loop spans 16 amino acids. Trimming left V 0 bases short and J 0 bases short, with 7 bases between. CDR3 region: CASSLAASSYNSPLHF. For the CDR3, the DNA is TGCGCCAGCAGCTTGGCTGCGAGCTCCTATAATTCACCCCTCCACTTT. Based on the CDR3 plus reference TRBV5-1 and TRBJ1-6, the full variable domain is KAGVTQTPRYLIKTRGQQVTLSCSPISGHRSVSWYQQTPGQGLQFLFEYFSETQRNKGNFPGRFSGRQFSNSRSEMNVSTLELGDSALYLCASSLAASSYNSPLHFGNGTRLTVT.

This clonotype came up a few times. This rearrangement joins TRBV4-1 to TRBJ1-1; 7 nucleotides match TRBD1. J gave up 5 bases and V 0 bases, and 6 bases lay outside the gene matches. Germline-derived CDR1 and CDR2 are MGHRA and YSYEKL. There are 15 residues in the CDR3. DNA for the CDR3: TGCGCCAGCAGCCAAGATCCAGCAGGGGGGACTGAAGCTTTCTTT. Protein: CASSQDPAGGTEAFF.

The gene calls are TRBV5-1 and TRBJ1-5; a possible D gene is TRBD1 (6 bases). Germline CDR1 and CDR2: SGHRS and YFSETQ. The CDR3 is 15 residues long. V gave up 0 bases and J gave up 4 bases, with 11 bases separating them. CDR3 DNA sequence: TGCGCCAGCAGCTTGGGGACAGCGGAGAATCAGCCCCAGCATTTT. Amino acid sequence: CASSLGTAENQPQHF.

This clonotype was detected ten times or more. The CDR3, as DNA: TGTGCCAGCAGTCACCGGACAGGGGGGGTTGGGGATACGCAGTATTTT. Translated, it gives CASSHRTGGVGDTQYF. The rearrangement links TRBV27 to TRBJ2-3, with TRBD1 matching 10 bases. This CDR3 region has 16 residues. V lost 5 bases, J lost 6 bases, and 11 bases stayed unmatched. Per the germline V gene, CDR1 is MNHEY and CDR2 is SMNVEV (reference sequence).

This clonotype came up a few times. The genes are TRBV4-3 and TRBJ2-1, with a tentative D call TRBD2 (5 bases). CDR1 LGHNA and CDR2 YSLEER come from the germline V gene. Trimming shortened V by 0 bases and J by 8 bases, and 14 bases separated the two germline ends. This CDR3 is built from 15 residues. CDR3 amino acids: CASSQEIGLRDEQFF. The DNA for the CDR3 is TGCGCCAGCAGCCAAGAGATCGGCCTGAGGGATGAGCAGTTCTTC.

This clonotype appeared a few times. V and J are TRBV12-3 or TRBV12-4 and TRBJ2-5; a possible D gene is TRBD2 (6 bases). V lost 3 bases and J lost 2, with 10 bases in between. This CDR3 has 14 residues. The CDR3 sequence: CASSLRGFQETQYF. CDR3 in DNA: TGTGCCAGCAGTTTGCGGGGATTTCAAGAGACCCAGTACTTC.

This sequence joins TRBV7-6 and TRBJ2-2; D possibly corresponds to TRBD1 (5 bases). Germline CDR1 and CDR2: SGHVS and FNYEAQ. V shed 3 bases and J shed 4 bases, with 12 bases lying between them. The CDR3 runs 15 residues. The DNA for the CDR3 is TGTGCCAGCAGCTTTCAGGGTGGTCCCACCGGGGAGCTGTTTTTT. It codes for CASSFQGGPTGELFF.

This clonotype was detected many times. The rearrangement joins TRBV7-9 to TRBJ2-2, with TRBD1 as a possible D gene (6 bases). The germline gives CDR1 SEHNR, CDR2 FQNEAQ (reference sequence). This CDR3 contains 14 residues. Trimming left V 1 base short and J 7 bases short, with 10 bases between. CDR3 residues: CASSLVSQGGELFF. The CDR3 region has the DNA TGTGCCAGCAGCTTAGTATCACAGGGCGGGGAGCTGTTTTTT.

This sequence joins TRBV7-4 and TRBJ2-1, with TRBD2 matching over 13 bases. The CDR3 covers 18 residues. In germline, CDR1 is SGHVT, CDR2 SQSDAQ. In DNA form, the CDR3 reads TGTACCTGCAGTCGTACTAGCGGGGGGGCCTACGTGATACCTGAGCAGTTCTTC. Amino acid sequence: CTCSRTSGGAYVIPEQFF.

This clonotype appeared many times. The V gene is TRBV3-1, the J gene TRBJ1-1, with D unresolved. This CDR3 is built from 14 residues. Germline V gene sequence: CDR1 LGHDT, CDR2 YNNKEL (reference sequence). Trimming stripped 4 bases from V and 1 base from J, with 10 bases between. CDR3: CASSRKHPNTEAFF. The DNA for the CDR3 is TGTGCCAGCAGCCGCAAACATCCGAACACTGAAGCTTTCTTT.

This clonotype was detected only a few times. This chain links TRBV6-1 with TRBJ2-7, with 7 bases that match TRBD1. The CDR3 has 15 amino acids. Germline lookup yields CDR1 MNHNS and CDR2 SASEGT. Losses at the gene ends were 8 bases for V and 2 bases for J; bases not matched to a gene: 12. DNA of the CDR3: TGTGCCAGCTCGAACCGGGACAGCCTTCCCTACGAGCAGTACGTC. It specifies CASSNRDSLPYEQYV.

The chain has TRBV11-3 and TRBJ2-2, with D perhaps matching TRBD2 (6 bases). The V and J ends lost 5 bases and 6 bases respectively, with 7 bases between them. Germline lookup yields CDR1 SGHNT and CDR2 YENEEA. The CDR3 length is 12 residues. The chain's CDR3 is CASSGGSGELFF. The CDR3 DNA reads as TGTGCCAGCAGCGGGGGGTCCGGGGAGCTGTTTTTT.

This clonotype was found a few times. The CDR3 here is CSVTGETDTEAFF. As DNA, the CDR3 is TGCAGCGTTACAGGGGAGACGGACACTGAAGCTTTCTTT. V usage is TRBV29-1 and J usage is TRBJ1-1, with TRBD1 identical over 7 bases. CDR1 and CDR2 from the germline V gene are SQVTM and ANQGSEA. This CDR3 comprises 13 residues. Trimming took 5 bases from V and 3 from J; bases not matched to a gene: 6.